This TCR beta chain is drawn from a study of tumor-infiltrating lymphocytes in primary liver carcinoma. With roughly 0.5 ug total RNA as template and a constant-region primer, TCR beta cDNA was made. Libraries covering TCR beta were generated through three nested multiplex PCR rounds (using a slightly modified ARM-PCR). Investigators reported that the first two PCR rounds, at roughly 10 cycles each, used TRBV1-TRBV30 forward primers with a C-beta reverse primer. Via MiXCR, TCRdb re-called the multiplex PCR reads, giving one row per CDR3 protein. The data hold around 19,000 distinct CDR3 sequences, with roughly 80% observed a single time. Germline V CDR1 and CDR2: MNHEY, SVGAGI. V shed 6 bases and J shed 5 bases, with 23 bases lying between them. The CDR3 has 16 amino acids. Unsorted bulk tissue (about 18-30 mg) underwent RNA and DNA co-extraction.

The sequencing sample was made of liver tumor tissue from sampling region 4. As to subset: tumor region T4, right-lateral pole. The origin of this receptor is a woman aged 30 to 39 with primary liver carcinoma and hepatitis B virus infection. The rearrangement joins TRBV6-5 to TRBJ2-7, with a possible D match to TRBD2 (6 bases). CDR3 loop: CASSSPWITGLNEQYF. The CDR3 DNA reads as TGTGCCAGCAGCTCACCTTGGATAACGGGACTCAACGAGCAGTACTTC.